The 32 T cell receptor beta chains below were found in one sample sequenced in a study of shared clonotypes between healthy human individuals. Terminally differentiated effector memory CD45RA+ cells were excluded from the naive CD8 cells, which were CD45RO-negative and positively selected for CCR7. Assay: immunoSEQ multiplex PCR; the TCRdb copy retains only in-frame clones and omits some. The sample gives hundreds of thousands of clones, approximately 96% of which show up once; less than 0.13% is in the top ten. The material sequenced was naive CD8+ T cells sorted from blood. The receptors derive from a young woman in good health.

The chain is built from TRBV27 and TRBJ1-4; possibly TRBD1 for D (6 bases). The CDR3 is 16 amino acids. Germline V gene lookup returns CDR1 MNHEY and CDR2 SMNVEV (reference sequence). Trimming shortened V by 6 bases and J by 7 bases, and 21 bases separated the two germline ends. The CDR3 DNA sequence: TGTGCCAGCAGGACCGGGACATCGGGATTATCTGAAAAACTGTTTTTT. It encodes CASRTGTSGLSEKLFF.

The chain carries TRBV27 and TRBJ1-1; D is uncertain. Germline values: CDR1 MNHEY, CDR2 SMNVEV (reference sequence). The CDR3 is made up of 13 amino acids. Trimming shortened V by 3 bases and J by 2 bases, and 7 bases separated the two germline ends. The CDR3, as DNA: TGTGCCAGCAGTTTGGTACATAACACTGAAGCTTTCTTT. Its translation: CASSLVHNTEAFF.

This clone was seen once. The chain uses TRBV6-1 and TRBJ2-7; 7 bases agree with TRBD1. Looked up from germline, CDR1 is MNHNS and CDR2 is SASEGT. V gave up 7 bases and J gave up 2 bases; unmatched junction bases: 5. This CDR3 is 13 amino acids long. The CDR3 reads CASTQGPTYEQYF. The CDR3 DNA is TGTGCCAGCACACAGGGGCCGACCTACGAGCAGTACTTC.

The CDR3 sequence: CASSIVRQASNEQFF. The CDR3 coding sequence is TGTGCCAGTAGTATAGTCCGACAGGCCTCAAATGAGCAGTTCTTC. The rearrangement joins TRBV19 to TRBJ2-1, with a possible D match to TRBD1 (6 bases). This CDR3 has 15 amino acids. V was clipped by 1 base and J by 7 bases, with 14 bases between them. The germline CDR1 and CDR2 sequences are LNHDA and SQIVND (reference sequence).

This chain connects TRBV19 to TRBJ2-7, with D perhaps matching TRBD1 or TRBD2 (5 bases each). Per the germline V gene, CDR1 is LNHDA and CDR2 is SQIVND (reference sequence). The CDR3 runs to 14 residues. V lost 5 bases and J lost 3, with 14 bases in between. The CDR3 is CASSPRDGIYEQYF. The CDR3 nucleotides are TGTGCCAGTAGTCCCCGGGACGGCATCTACGAGCAGTACTTC.

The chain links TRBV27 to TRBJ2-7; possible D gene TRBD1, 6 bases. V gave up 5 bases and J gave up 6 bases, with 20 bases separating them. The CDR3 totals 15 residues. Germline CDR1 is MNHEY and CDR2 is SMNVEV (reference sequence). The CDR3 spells CASSPRISDSFEQYF. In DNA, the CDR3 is TGTGCCAGCAGTCCGAGGATATCGGACAGTTTCGAGCAGTACTTC.

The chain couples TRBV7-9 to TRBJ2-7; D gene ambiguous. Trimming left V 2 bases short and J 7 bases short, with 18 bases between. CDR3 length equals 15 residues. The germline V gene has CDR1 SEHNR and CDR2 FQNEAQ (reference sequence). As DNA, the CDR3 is TGTGCCAGCAGCTTATCGGTAGCCTCCCAGATGGAGCAGTACTTC. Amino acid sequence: CASSLSVASQMEQYF.

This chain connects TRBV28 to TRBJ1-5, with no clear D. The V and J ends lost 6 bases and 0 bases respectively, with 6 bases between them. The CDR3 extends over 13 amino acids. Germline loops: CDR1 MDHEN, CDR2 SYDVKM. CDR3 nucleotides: TGTGCCAGCAGAAGTATTAGCAATCAGCCCCAGCATTTT. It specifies CASRSISNQPQHF.

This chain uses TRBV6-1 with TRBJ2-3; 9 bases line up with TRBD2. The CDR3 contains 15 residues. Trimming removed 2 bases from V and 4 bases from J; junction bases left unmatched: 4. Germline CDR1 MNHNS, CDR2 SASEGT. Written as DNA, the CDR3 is TGTGCCAGCAGTGAAAAGCGGGAGGCCTCAGATACGCAGTATTTT. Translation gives CASSEKREASDTQYF.

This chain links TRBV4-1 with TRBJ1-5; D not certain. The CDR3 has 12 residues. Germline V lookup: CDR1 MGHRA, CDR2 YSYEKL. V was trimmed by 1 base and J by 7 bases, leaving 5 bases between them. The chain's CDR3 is CASSQGRQPQHF. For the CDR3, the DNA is TGCGCCAGCAGCCAAGGCCGGCAGCCCCAGCATTTT.

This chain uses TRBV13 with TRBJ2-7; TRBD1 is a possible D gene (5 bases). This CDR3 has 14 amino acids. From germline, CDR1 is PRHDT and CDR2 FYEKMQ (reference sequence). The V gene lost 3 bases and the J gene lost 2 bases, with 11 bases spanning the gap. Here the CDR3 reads CASSFSDRAYEQYF. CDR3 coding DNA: TGTGCCAGCAGCTTTTCCGACAGAGCCTACGAGCAGTACTTC.

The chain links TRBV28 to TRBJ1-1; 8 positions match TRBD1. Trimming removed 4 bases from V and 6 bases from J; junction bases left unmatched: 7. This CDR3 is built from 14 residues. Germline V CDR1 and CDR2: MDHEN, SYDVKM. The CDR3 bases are TGTGCCAGCAGTTACGACAGGGGTCGCGCTGAAGCTTTCTTT. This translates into CASSYDRGRAEAFF.

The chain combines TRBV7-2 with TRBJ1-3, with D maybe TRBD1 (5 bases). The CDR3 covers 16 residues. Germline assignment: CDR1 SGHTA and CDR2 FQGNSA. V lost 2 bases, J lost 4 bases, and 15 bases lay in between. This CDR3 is CASSLLGRGAGNTIYF. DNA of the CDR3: TGTGCCAGCAGCTTACTAGGACGCGGGGCCGGAAACACCATATATTTT.

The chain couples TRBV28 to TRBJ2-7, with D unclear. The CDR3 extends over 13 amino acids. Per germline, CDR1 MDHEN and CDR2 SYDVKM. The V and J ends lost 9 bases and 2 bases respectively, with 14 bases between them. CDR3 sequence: CASVPWGTYEQYF. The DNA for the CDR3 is TGTGCCAGTGTTCCTTGGGGAACCTACGAGCAGTACTTC.

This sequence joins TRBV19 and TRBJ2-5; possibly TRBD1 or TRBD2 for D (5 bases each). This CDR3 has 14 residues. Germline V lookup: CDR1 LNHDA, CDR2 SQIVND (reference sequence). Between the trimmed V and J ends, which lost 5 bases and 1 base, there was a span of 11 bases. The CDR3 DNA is TGTGCCAGTAGTCCCGGGGCGGGCCAAGAGACCCAGTACTTC. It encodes CASSPGAGQETQYF.

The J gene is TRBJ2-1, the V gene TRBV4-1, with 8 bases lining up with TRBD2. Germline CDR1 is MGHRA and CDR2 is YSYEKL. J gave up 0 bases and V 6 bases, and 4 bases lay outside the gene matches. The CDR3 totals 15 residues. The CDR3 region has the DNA TGCGCCAGCAGTCACAGCGGGAGCTCCTACAATGAGCAGTTCTTC. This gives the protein CASSHSGSSYNEQFF.

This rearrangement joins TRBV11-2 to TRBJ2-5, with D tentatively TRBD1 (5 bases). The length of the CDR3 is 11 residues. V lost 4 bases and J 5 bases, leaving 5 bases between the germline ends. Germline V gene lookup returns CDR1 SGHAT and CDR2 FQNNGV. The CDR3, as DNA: TGTGCCAGCAGCTCAGGGGAGACCCAGTACTTC. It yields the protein CASSSGETQYF. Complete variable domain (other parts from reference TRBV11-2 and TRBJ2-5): EAGVAQSPRYKIIEKRQSVAFWCNPISGHATLYWYQQILGQGPKLLIQFQNNGVVDDSQLPKDRFSAERLKGVDSTLKIQPAKLEDSAVYLCASSSGETQYFGPGTRLLVL.

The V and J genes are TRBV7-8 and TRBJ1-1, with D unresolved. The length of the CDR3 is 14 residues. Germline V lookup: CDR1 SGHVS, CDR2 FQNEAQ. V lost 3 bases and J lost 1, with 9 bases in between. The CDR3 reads CASSFAGKNTEAFF. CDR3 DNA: TGTGCCAGCAGCTTTGCGGGTAAGAACACTGAAGCTTTCTTT.

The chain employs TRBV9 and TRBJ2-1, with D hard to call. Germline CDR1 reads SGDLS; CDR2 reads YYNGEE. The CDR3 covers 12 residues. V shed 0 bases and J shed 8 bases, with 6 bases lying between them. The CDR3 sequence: CASSVVPHEQFF. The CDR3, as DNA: TGTGCCAGCAGCGTAGTTCCACATGAGCAGTTCTTC.

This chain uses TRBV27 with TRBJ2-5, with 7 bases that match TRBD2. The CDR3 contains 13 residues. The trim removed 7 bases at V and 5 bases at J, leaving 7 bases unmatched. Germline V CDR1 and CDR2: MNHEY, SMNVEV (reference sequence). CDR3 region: CASTHRAGETQYF. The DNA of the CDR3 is TGTGCCAGCACCCACAGAGCGGGGGAGACCCAGTACTTC.

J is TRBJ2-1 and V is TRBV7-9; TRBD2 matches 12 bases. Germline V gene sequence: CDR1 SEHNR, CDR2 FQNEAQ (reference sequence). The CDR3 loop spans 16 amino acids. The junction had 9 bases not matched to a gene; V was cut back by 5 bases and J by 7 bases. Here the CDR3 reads CASSPRLAGEGNEQFF. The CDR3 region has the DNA TGTGCCAGCAGCCCGCGACTAGCGGGAGAGGGGAATGAGCAGTTCTTC.

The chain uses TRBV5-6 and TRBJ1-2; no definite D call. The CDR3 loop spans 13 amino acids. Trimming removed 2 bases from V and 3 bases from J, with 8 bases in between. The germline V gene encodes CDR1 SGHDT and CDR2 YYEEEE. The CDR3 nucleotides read TGTGCCAGCAGCTTAGGGAGGGACTATGGCTACACCTTC. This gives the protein CASSLGRDYGYTF.

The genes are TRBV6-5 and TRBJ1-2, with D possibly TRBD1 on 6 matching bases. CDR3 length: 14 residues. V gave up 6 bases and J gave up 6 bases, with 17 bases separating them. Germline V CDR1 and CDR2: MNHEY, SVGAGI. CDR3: CASSPAHRADGYTF. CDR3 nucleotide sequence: TGTGCCAGCAGCCCGGCCCACAGGGCGGATGGCTACACCTTC.

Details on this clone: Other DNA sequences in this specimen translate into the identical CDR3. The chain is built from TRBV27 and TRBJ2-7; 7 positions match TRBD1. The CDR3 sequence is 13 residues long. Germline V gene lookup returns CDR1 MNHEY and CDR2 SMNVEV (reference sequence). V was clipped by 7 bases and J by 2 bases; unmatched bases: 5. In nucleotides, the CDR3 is TGTGCCAGCAAGGCCGGGACAGCCTACGAGCAGTACTTC. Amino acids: CASKAGTAYEQYF.

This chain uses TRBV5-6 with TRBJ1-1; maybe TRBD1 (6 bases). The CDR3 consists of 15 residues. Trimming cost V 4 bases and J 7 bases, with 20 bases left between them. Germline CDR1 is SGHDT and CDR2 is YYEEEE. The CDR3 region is CASSLGGTQGFEAFF. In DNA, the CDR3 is TGTGCCAGCAGCCTGGGTGGAACGCAGGGGTTTGAAGCTTTCTTT.

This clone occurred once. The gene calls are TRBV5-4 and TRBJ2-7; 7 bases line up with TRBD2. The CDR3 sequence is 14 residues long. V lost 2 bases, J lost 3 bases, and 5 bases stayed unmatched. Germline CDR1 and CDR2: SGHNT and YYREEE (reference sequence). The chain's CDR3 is CASSFTGGIYEQYF. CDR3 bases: TGTGCCAGCAGCTTTACGGGAGGCATCTACGAGCAGTACTTC. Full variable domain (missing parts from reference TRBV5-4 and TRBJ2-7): ETGVTQSPTHLIKTRGQQVTLRCSSQSGHNTVSWYQQALGQGPQFIFQYYREEENGRGNFPPRFSGLQFPNYSSELNVNALELDDSALYLCASSFTGGIYEQYFGPGTRLTVT.

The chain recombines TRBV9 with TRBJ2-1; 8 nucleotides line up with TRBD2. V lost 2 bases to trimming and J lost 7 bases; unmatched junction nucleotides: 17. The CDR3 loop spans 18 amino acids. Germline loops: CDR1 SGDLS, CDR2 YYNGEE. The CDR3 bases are TGTGCCAGCAGCGTGACTAGCGTCCCAAACCTACAGGGAAATGAGCAGTTCTTC. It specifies CASSVTSVPNLQGNEQFF.

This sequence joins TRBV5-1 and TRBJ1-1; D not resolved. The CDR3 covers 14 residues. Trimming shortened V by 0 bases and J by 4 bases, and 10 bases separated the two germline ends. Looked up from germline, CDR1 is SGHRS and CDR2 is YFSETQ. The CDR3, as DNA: TGCGCCAGCAGCTTGGTTGGGAGAGGCACTGAAGCTTTCTTT. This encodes CASSLVGRGTEAFF.

The CDR3, as DNA: TGTGCCAGCACCTCGGACTGGTCGAATCAGCCCCAGCATTTT. Its translation is CASTSDWSNQPQHF. The chain links TRBV6-5 to TRBJ1-5, with no clear D. Between the trimmed V and J ends, which lost 7 bases and 4 bases, there was a span of 14 bases. There are 14 residues in the CDR3. From germline, CDR1 is MNHEY and CDR2 SVGAGI.

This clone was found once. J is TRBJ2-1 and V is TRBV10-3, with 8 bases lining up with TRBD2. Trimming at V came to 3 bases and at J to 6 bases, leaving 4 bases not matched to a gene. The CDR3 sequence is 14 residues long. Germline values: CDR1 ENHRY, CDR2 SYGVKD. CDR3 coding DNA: TGTGCCATCAGTGAAAAGCGGGAGAGCAATGAGCAGTTCTTC. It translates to CAISEKRESNEQFF.

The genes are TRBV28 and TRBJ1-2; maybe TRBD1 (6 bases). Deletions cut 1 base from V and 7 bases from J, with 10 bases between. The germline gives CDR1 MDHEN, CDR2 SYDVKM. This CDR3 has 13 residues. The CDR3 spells CASSLYRAAGYTF. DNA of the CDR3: TGTGCCAGCAGTTTATACAGGGCTGCTGGCTACACCTTC.

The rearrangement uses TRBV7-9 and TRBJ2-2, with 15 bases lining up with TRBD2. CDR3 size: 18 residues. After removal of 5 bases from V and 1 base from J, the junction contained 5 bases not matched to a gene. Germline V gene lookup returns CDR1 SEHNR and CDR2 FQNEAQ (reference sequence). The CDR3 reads CASSPGTSGRRNTGELFF. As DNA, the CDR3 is TGTGCCAGCAGCCCCGGGACTAGCGGGAGGAGGAACACCGGGGAGCTGTTTTTT.